What follows are 27 T cell receptor beta chains derived from one specimen sequenced in a study of T cell responses to AZD1222 COVID-19 vaccine. Assay: immunoSEQ multiplex PCR; the TCRdb copy retains only in-frame clones and omits some. There are fewer than 150,000 clones in the sample; 90% occur only once, and about 3.4% lies in the top ten. The sequenced sample was peripheral blood, obtained on day 0 of AZD1222 vaccination. The receptors were gathered from an adult in good health.

This clone was recorded only once. This rearrangement joins TRBV20-1 to TRBJ2-5; 7 bases are shared with TRBD2. Germline lookup yields CDR1 DFQATT and CDR2 SNEGSKA (reference sequence). The CDR3 sequence is 11 residues long. Trimming took 4 bases from V and 9 from J; bases not matched to a gene: 5. In DNA form, the CDR3 reads TGCAGTGCTACCTACCGGGGGGCCCAGTACTTC. Amino acid sequence: CSATYRGAQYF.

The gene calls are TRBV7-9 and TRBJ2-5; D possibly corresponds to TRBD1 (5 bases). Germline V lookup: CDR1 SEHNR, CDR2 FQNEAQ (reference sequence). V lost 6 bases, J lost 0 bases, and 11 bases lay in between. The CDR3 spans 14 residues. CDR3: CASRFRQYQETQYF. The CDR3 nucleotides are TGTGCCAGCAGATTCCGACAGTACCAAGAGACCCAGTACTTC.

The chain combines TRBV27 with TRBJ2-7, with D tentatively TRBD2 (5 bases). This CDR3 has 15 residues. Germline V gene data show CDR1 as MNHEY and CDR2 as SMNVEV (reference sequence). Trimming took off 4 bases at V and 0 bases at J, with 13 bases between the two ends. DNA for the CDR3: TGTGCCAGCAGTTACCCCCAGGAGGCCTCCTACGAGCAGTACTTC. Translation: CASSYPQEASYEQYF.

The rearrangement uses TRBV9 and TRBJ1-2, with no clear D. CDR3 length: 15 amino acids. Germline assignment: CDR1 SGDLS and CDR2 YYNGEE. V was pared by 0 bases and J by 0 bases, with 9 bases between. CDR3 loop: CASSVADGANYGYTF. In nucleotides, the CDR3 is TGTGCCAGCAGCGTAGCTGATGGAGCTAACTATGGCTACACCTTC.

This chain uses TRBV19 with TRBJ2-3; TRBD1 aligns across 8 bases. Germline loops: CDR1 LNHDA, CDR2 SQIVND (reference sequence). The CDR3 contains 14 residues. The trim removed 4 bases at V and 4 bases at J, leaving 4 bases unmatched. The CDR3 region has the DNA TGTGCCAGTAGTAAGGACAGGGCCGCAGATACGCAGTATTTT. Translation: CASSKDRAADTQYF.

This chain connects TRBV15 to TRBJ2-7; D tentatively fits TRBD1 or TRBD2 (5 bases each). Per germline, CDR1 LNHNV and CDR2 YYDKDF (reference sequence). The CDR3 contains 16 residues. Deletions cut 1 base from V and 0 bases from J, with 13 bases between. The CDR3 loop is CATSRGLVGTSYEQYF. The CDR3 DNA sequence: TGTGCCACCAGCAGAGGCTTGGTCGGGACCTCCTACGAGCAGTACTTC.

CDR3: CASSEAWGRAYIYTF. Written as DNA, the CDR3 is TGTGCCAGCAGTGAAGCATGGGGGCGGGCCTATATCTACACCTTC. This chain joins TRBV2 and TRBJ1-2; D possibly corresponds to TRBD1 (6 bases). V gave up 0 bases and J gave up 10 bases, with 18 bases separating them. CDR3 length: 15 residues. The germline V gene has CDR1 SNHLY and CDR2 FYNNEI.

The V call is TRBV7-9, the J call TRBJ1-5; 9 bases match TRBD1. CDR1 and CDR2 (germline): SEHNR, FQNEAQ (reference sequence). There are 16 residues in the CDR3. After removal of 6 bases from V and 6 bases from J, the junction contained 12 bases not matched to a gene. Written as DNA, the CDR3 is TGTGCCAGCAGTCCTACAGGGGGCGGTTTCGGTCAGCCCCAGCATTTT. It specifies CASSPTGGGFGQPQHF.

The rearrangement uses TRBV21-1 and TRBJ2-5. TRBV21-1 is noted as a pseudogene. The CDR3 has 11 amino acids. The CDR3: CASSMVKTQYF. CDR3 nucleotide sequence: TGTGCCAGCAGTATGGTGAAGACCCAGTACTTC.

The V call is TRBV7-2, the J call TRBJ2-3; D gene unclear. Germline V gene lookup returns CDR1 SGHTA and CDR2 FQGNSA. The CDR3 covers 15 residues. Between the trimmed V and J ends, which lost 1 base and 0 bases, there was a span of 8 bases. CDR3 nucleotides: TGTGCCAGCAGCTTAGTTGGTACTAGCACAGATACGCAGTATTTT. It specifies CASSLVGTSTDTQYF.

This chain links TRBV7-2 with TRBJ2-7; D is unclear. Between the trimmed V and J ends, which lost 5 bases and 1 base, there was a span of 6 bases. This CDR3 region has 12 residues. Germline V gives CDR1 SGHTA, CDR2 FQGNSA. DNA of the CDR3: TGTGCCAGCAGCCCCAATTCCTACGAGCAGTACTTC. It translates to CASSPNSYEQYF.

The CDR3 bases are TGTGCCAGCAGCCAAGGGATAGCCCGGAATGAGCAGTTCTTC. Translating gives CASSQGIARNEQFF. The chain has TRBV3-1 (or the pseudogene TRBV3-2) and TRBJ2-1; D is ambiguous. The CDR3 covers 14 residues. Trimming removed 1 base at V and 7 bases at J, with 11 bases between. The germline V gene has CDR1 LGHDT and CDR2 YNNKEL (reference sequence).

The chain links TRBV15 to TRBJ2-3; no clear D gene. CDR1 and CDR2 from the germline V gene are LNHNV and YYDKDF (reference sequence). V was cut by 0 bases and J by 5 bases, with 6 bases left in between. CDR3 size: 13 residues. CDR3 nucleotide sequence: TGTGCCACCAGCAGAGAGTTAGTAGATACGCAGTATTTT. Protein: CATSRELVDTQYF.

The chain combines TRBV6-5 with TRBJ1-1, with D unclear. Germline-derived CDR1 and CDR2 are MNHEY and SVGAGI. The CDR3 is 16 residues long. V shed 2 bases and J shed 0 bases, with 13 bases lying between them. The CDR3, as DNA: TGTGCCAGCAGTTACCGCAGCCTTAAGATGAACACTGAAGCTTTCTTT. It yields the protein CASSYRSLKMNTEAFF.

The chain recombines TRBV11-2 with TRBJ1-6, with D uncertain. The CDR3 consists of 12 residues. In germline, CDR1 is SGHAT, CDR2 FQNNGV. V lost 5 bases, J lost 9 bases, and 8 bases lay in between. CDR3 sequence: CASSPGASPLHF. Here the CDR3 DNA reads TGTGCCAGCAGCCCTGGCGCTTCACCCCTCCACTTT.

A few counts support this clone. V and J are TRBV24-1 and TRBJ2-2, with unresolved D. There are 14 residues in the CDR3. Trimming cost V 8 bases and J 3 bases, with 12 bases left between them. CDR1 is KGHDR and CDR2 is SFDVKD in the germline V gene. In nucleotides, the CDR3 is TGTGCCACCAAAGCCGGATTCGACACCGGGGAGCTGTTTTTT. Translating gives CATKAGFDTGELFF.

The chain has TRBV6-5 and TRBJ1-1; D is ambiguous. The V and J ends lost 7 bases and 1 base respectively, with 7 bases between them. The CDR3 consists of 12 residues. CDR1 is MNHEY, CDR2 SVGAGI, per germline. The CDR3 DNA follows: TGTGCCAGCACCGTCCAGAACACTGAAGCTTTCTTT. Protein sequence: CASTVQNTEAFF.

The V and J genes are TRBV28 and TRBJ1-1; the match to TRBD1 covers 8 bases. This CDR3 is built from 13 residues. The V gene end was trimmed by 7 bases and the J gene end by 8 bases; junction bases not matched to a gene: 9. Germline V gene lookup returns CDR1 MDHEN and CDR2 SYDVKM. The CDR3 DNA is TGTGCCAGCACCTCTTCACGGACAGGGGAAGCTTTCTTT. This translates into CASTSSRTGEAFF.

Only one count was recorded for this clone. This sequence joins TRBV3-1 (or the pseudogene TRBV3-2) and TRBJ2-3; D may be TRBD1 or TRBD2 (6 bases each). The CDR3 covers 16 residues. CDR1 is LGHDT, CDR2 YNNKEL, per germline (reference sequence). V was shortened by 5 bases and J by 3 bases, with 18 bases between the two germline ends. CDR3 loop: CASSWSGGPGTDTQYF. CDR3 coding DNA: TGTGCCAGCAGCTGGAGTGGGGGGCCAGGGACAGATACGCAGTATTTT.

The CDR3 DNA follows: TGTGCCATCAGTGAGGAGGTCACCGGGGAGCTGTTTTTT. Amino acids: CAISEEVTGELFF. The chain links TRBV10-3 to TRBJ2-2; D unresolved. The CDR3 has 13 amino acids. Trimming removed 2 bases from V and 4 bases from J, with 5 bases in between. The V gene's germline CDR1 is ENHRY and CDR2 SYGVKD.

V gene TRBV4-3 combines with J gene TRBJ2-2; no definite D call. With 6 bases removed from V and 3 bases from J, the gap between germline ends came to 2 bases. Per germline, CDR1 LGHNA and CDR2 YSLEER. The CDR3 has 11 amino acids. The CDR3 is CASRYTGELFF. CDR3 bases: TGCGCCAGCAGGTACACCGGGGAGCTGTTTTTT.

This chain joins TRBV30 and TRBJ2-1, with D possibly being TRBD1 or TRBD2 (5 bases each). Trimming pared 0 bases from V and 10 bases from J, leaving 10 bases between. The CDR3 covers 12 residues. CDR1 and CDR2 (germline): GTSNPN, SVGIG (reference sequence). The CDR3 sequence: CAWSVREGEQFF. The CDR3 DNA reads as TGTGCCTGGAGTGTACGAGAGGGGGAGCAGTTCTTC.

This sequence joins TRBV2 and TRBJ1-6; 7 bases map to TRBD1. CDR3 length: 15 residues. Germline lookup yields CDR1 SNHLY and CDR2 FYNNEI. Trimming removed 5 bases from V and 7 bases from J; junction bases left unmatched: 8. CDR3 coding DNA: TGTGCCAGCAGTCCGGACAGGATGGGAAATTCACCCCTCCACTTT. Its protein product is CASSPDRMGNSPLHF.

This chain joins TRBV11-2 and TRBJ2-3; 12 bases line up with TRBD2. The ends lost 5 bases at V and 5 bases at J; junction bases unmatched: 8. Germline CDR1 SGHAT, CDR2 FQNNGV. The CDR3 runs to 16 residues. The DNA for the CDR3 is TGTGCCAGCAGCGCACTAGCGGGGGGTTCAGTAGATACGCAGTATTTT. It is translated as CASSALAGGSVDTQYF.

This chain joins TRBV28 and TRBJ2-5; D perhaps matches TRBD2 (7 bases). CDR1 and CDR2 (germline): MDHEN, SYDVKM. The germline V and J ends were trimmed by 8 bases and 1 base, with 17 bases remaining between them. The CDR3 loop spans 15 amino acids. The CDR3 bases are TGTGCCAGCGCCCAGGAGGCGGGGGCCCAAGAGACCCAGTACTTC. It codes for CASAQEAGAQETQYF.

The chain is built from TRBV5-4 and TRBJ2-1; unclear D gene. Trimming left V 0 bases short and J 5 bases short, with 3 bases between. CDR3 length: 12 residues. Germline lookup yields CDR1 SGHNT and CDR2 YYREEE (reference sequence). The CDR3 DNA reads as TGTGCCAGCAGCTTGGGTAACAATGAGCAGTTCTTC. The encoded protein is CASSLGNNEQFF. Combining the CDR3 with reference TRBV5-4 and TRBJ2-1 gives the whole variable domain ETGVTQSPTHLIKTRGQQVTLRCSSQSGHNTVSWYQQALGQGPQFIFQYYREEENGRGNFPPRFSGLQFPNYSSELNVNALELDDSALYLCASSLGNNEQFFGPGTRLTVL.

This clone was seen a single time. The chain couples TRBV7-7 to TRBJ2-5; 11 bases agree with TRBD1. V lost 5 bases and J lost 4; bases outside the gene matches: 12. The CDR3 has 17 amino acids. CDR1 is SSHAT and CDR2 is FNYEAQ in the germline V gene (reference sequence). CDR3 in amino acids: CASSPNTGTGGRETQYF. Here the CDR3 DNA reads TGTGCCAGCAGCCCTAACACCGGGACAGGGGGTCGAGAGACCCAGTACTTC.